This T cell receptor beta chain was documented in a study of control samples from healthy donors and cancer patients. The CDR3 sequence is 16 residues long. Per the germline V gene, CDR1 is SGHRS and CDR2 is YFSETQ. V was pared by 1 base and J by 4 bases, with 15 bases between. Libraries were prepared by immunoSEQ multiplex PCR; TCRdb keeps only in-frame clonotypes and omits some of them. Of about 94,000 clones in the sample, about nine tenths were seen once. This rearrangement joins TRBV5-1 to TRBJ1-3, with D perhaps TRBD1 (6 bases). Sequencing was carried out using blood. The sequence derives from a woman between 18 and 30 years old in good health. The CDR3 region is CASSLSQQGSGNTIYF. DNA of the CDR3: TGCGCCAGCAGCTTGTCTCAGCAGGGGTCAGGAAACACCATATATTTT.